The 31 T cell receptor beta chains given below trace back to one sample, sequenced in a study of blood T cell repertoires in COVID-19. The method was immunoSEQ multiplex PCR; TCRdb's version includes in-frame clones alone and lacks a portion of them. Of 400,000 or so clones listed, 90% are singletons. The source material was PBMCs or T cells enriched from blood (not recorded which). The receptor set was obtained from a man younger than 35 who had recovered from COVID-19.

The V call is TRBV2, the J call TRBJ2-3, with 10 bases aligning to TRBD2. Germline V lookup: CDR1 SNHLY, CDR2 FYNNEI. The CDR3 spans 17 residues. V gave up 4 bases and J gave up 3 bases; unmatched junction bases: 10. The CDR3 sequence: CASSVGASGSRTDTQYF. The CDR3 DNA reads TGTGCCAGCAGTGTAGGGGCTAGCGGGAGTAGGACAGATACGCAGTATTTT. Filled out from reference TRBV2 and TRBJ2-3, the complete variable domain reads EPEVTQTPSHQVTQMGQEVILRCVPISNHLYFYWYRQILGQKVEFLVSFYNNEISEKSEIFDDQFSVERPDGSNFTLKIRSTKLEDSAMYFCASSVGASGSRTDTQYFGPGTRLTVL.

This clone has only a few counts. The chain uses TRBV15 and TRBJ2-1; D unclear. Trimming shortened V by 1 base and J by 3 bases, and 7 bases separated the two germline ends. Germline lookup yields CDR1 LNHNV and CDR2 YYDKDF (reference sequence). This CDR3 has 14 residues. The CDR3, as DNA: TGTGCCACCAGCAGAGGGGCTGACTACAATGAGCAGTTCTTC. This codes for CATSRGADYNEQFF. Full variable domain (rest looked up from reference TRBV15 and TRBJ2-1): DAMVIQNPRYQVTQFGKPVTLSCSQTLNHNVMYWYQQKSSQAPKLLFHYYDKDFNNEADTPDNFQSRRPNTSFCFLDIRSPGLGDTAMYLCATSRGADYNEQFFGPGTRLTVL.

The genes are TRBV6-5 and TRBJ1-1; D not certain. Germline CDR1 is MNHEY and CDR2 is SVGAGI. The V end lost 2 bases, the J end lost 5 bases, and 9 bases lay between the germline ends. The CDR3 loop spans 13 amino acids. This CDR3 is CASSYGGETEAFF. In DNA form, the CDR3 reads TGTGCCAGCAGTTACGGCGGGGAAACTGAAGCTTTCTTT.

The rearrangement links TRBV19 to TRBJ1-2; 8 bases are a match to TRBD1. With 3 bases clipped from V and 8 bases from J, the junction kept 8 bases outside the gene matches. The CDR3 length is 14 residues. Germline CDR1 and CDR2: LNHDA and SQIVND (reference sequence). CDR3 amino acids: CASSMMTGATGYTF. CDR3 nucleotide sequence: TGTGCCAGTAGTATGATGACAGGGGCTACAGGCTACACCTTC.

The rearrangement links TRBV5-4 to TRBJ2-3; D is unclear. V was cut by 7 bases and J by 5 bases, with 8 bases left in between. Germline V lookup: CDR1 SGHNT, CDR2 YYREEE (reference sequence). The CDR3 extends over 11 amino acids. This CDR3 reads CASRSGDTQYF. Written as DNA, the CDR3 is TGTGCCAGCCGGTCGGGAGATACGCAGTATTTT.

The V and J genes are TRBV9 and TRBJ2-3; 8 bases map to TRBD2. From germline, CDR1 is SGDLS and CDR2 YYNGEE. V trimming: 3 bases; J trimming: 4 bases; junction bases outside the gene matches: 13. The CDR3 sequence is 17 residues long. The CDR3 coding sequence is TGTGCCAGCAGCGCAAGATTAAGCGGGAGTAATCCAGATACGCAGTATTTT. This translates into CASSARLSGSNPDTQYF.

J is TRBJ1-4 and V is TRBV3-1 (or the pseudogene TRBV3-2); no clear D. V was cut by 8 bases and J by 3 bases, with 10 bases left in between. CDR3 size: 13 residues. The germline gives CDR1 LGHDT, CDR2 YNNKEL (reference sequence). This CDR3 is CASSDTANEKLFF. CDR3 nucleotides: TGTGCCAGCTCAGACACGGCTAATGAAAAACTGTTTTTT.

CDR3 DNA sequence: TGTGCCAGCAGTTACTTAACTGGGACAGGGTTTCTCTCCTACGAGCAGTACTTC. It codes for CASSYLTGTGFLSYEQYF. V gene TRBV6-2 or TRBV6-3 combines with J gene TRBJ2-7, with 9 bases identical to TRBD1. The CDR3 totals 18 residues. Per germline, CDR1 MNHEY and CDR2 SVGEGT. V gave up 1 base and J gave up 0 bases; unmatched junction bases: 10.

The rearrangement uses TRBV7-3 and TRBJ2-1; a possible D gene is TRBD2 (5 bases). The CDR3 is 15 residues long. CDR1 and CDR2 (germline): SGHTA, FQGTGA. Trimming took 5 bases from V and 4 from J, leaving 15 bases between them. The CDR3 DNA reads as TGTGCCAGCAGCCCTACTAGGGTTGGGTACAATGAGCAGTTCTTC. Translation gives CASSPTRVGYNEQFF.

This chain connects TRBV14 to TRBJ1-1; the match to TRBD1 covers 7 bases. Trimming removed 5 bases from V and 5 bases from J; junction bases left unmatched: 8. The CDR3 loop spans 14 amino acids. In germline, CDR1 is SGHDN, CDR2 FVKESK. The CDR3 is CASSLTPGGTEAFF. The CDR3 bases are TGTGCCAGCAGCTTGACGCCAGGGGGGACTGAAGCTTTCTTT.

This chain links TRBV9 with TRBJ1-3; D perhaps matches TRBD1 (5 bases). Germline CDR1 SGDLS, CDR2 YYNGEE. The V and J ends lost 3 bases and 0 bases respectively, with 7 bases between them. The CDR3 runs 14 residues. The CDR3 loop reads CASSGQLSGNTIYF. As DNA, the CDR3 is TGTGCCAGCAGCGGACAGCTCTCTGGAAACACCATATATTTT.

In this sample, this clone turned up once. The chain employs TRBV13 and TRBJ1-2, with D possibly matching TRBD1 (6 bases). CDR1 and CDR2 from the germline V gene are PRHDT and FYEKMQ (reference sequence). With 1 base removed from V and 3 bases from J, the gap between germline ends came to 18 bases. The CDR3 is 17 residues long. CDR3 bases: TGTGCCAGCAGCTTAGTAGTCCCACACAAGGGGGACTATGGCTACACCTTC. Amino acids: CASSLVVPHKGDYGYTF.

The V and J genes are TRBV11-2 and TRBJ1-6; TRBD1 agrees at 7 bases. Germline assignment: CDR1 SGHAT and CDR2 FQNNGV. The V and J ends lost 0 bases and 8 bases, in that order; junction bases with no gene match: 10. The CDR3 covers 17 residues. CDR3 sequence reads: CASSLDPVTGLDSPLHF. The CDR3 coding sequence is TGTGCCAGCAGCTTAGACCCCGTGACAGGGTTGGATTCACCCCTCCACTTT.

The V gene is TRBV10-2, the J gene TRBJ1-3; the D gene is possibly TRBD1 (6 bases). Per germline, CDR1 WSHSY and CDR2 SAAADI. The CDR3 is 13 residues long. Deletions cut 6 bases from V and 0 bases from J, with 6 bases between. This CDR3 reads CASRDSSGNTIYF. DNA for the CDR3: TGCGCCAGCAGGGACAGCTCTGGAAACACCATATATTTT.

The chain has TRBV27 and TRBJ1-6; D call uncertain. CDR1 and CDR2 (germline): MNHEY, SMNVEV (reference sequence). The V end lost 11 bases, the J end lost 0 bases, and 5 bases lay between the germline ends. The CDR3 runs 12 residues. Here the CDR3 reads CAGSSYNSPLHF. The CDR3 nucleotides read TGTGCCGGGAGCTCCTATAATTCACCCCTCCACTTT.

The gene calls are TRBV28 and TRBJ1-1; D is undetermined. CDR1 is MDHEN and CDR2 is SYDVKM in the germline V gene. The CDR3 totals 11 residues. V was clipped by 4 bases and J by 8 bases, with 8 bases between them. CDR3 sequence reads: CASSSGREAFF. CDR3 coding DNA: TGTGCCAGCAGTTCCGGGAGGGAAGCTTTCTTT.

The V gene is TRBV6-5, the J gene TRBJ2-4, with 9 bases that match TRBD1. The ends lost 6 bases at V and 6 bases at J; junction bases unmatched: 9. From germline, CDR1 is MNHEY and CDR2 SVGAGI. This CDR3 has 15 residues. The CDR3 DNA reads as TGTGCCAGCAGAGTGGGACAGGGTTTAGGAAACATTCAGTACTTC. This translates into CASRVGQGLGNIQYF.

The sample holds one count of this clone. The DNA for the CDR3 is TGTGCCAGCAGCTCAAGAGACTTGGGAGAGACCCAGTACTTC. This gives the protein CASSSRDLGETQYF. The chain employs TRBV5-4 and TRBJ2-5, with D unresolved. Trimming took 3 bases from V and 4 from J, leaving 13 bases between them. The germline gives CDR1 SGHNT, CDR2 YYREEE (reference sequence). The CDR3 runs to 14 residues. Based on the CDR3 plus reference TRBV5-4 and TRBJ2-5, the full variable domain is ETGVTQSPTHLIKTRGQQVTLRCSSQSGHNTVSWYQQALGQGPQFIFQYYREEENGRGNFPPRFSGLQFPNYSSELNVNALELDDSALYLCASSSRDLGETQYFGPGTRLLVL.

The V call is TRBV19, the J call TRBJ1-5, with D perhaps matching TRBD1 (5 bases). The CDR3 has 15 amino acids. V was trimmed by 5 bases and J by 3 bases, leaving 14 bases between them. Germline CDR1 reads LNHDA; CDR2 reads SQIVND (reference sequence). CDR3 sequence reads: CASSLGRQTNQPQHF. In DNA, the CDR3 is TGTGCCAGTAGTCTCGGCCGACAGACCAATCAGCCCCAGCATTTT.

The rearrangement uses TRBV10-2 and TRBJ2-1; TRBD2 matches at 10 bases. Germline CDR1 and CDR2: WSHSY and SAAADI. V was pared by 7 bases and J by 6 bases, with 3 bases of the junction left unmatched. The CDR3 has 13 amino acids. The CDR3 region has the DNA TGCGCCAGCAAGGGACTAGCGTTCAATGAGCAGTTCTTC. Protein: CASKGLAFNEQFF.

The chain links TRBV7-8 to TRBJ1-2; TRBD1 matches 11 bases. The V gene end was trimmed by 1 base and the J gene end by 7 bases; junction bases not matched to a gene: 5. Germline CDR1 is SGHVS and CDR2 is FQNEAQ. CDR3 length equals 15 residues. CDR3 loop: CASSLGTGGVSGYTF. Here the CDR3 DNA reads TGTGCCAGCAGCTTAGGGACAGGGGGCGTCTCTGGCTACACCTTC.

Here the CDR3 DNA reads TGTGCCAGCAGCCTCCCCCCAGGGGCTTTCTTT. The encoded protein is CASSLPPGAFF. V usage is TRBV11-2 and J usage is TRBJ1-1, with D maybe TRBD1 (5 bases). The CDR3 runs 11 residues. V was clipped by 5 bases and J by 11 bases, with 12 bases between them. Germline-derived CDR1 and CDR2 are SGHAT and FQNNGV.

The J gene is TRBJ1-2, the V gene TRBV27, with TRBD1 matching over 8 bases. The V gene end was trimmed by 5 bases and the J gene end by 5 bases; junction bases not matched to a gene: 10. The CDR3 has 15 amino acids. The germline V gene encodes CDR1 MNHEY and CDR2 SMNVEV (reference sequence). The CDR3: CASSPQGARGYGYTF. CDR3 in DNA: TGTGCCAGCAGTCCTCAGGGGGCGCGTGGATATGGCTACACCTTC.

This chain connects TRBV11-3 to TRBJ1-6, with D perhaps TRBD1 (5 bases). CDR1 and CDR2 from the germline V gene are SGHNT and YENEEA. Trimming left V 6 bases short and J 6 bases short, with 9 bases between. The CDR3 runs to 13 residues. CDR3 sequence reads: CASRDTFNSPLHF. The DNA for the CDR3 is TGTGCCAGCAGGGACACCTTTAATTCACCCCTCCACTTT.

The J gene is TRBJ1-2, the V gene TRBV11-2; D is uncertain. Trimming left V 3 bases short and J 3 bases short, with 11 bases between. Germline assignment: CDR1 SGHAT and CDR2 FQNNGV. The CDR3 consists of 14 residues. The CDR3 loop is CASSFVPIDYGYTF. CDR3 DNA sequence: TGTGCCAGCAGCTTTGTCCCCATAGACTATGGCTACACCTTC. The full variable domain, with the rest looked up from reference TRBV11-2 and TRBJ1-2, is EAGVAQSPRYKIIEKRQSVAFWCNPISGHATLYWYQQILGQGPKLLIQFQNNGVVDDSQLPKDRFSAERLKGVDSTLKIQPAKLEDSAVYLCASSFVPIDYGYTFGSGTRLTVV.

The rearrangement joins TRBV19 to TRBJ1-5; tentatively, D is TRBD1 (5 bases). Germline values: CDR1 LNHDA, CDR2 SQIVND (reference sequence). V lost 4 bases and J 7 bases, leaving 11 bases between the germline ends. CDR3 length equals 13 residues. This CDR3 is CASSRGVRQPQHF. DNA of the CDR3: TGTGCCAGTAGTAGGGGGGTTCGGCAGCCCCAGCATTTT.

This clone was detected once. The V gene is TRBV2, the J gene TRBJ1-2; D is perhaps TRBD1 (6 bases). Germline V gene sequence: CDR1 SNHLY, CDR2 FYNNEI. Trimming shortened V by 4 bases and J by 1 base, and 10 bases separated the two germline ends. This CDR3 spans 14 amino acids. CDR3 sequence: CASSGQGINYGYTF. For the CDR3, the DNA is TGTGCCAGCAGTGGTCAGGGGATTAACTATGGCTACACCTTC.

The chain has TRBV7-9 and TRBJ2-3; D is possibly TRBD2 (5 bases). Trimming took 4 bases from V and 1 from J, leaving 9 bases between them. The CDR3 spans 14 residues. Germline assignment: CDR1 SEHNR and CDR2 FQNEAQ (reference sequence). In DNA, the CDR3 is TGTGCCAGCAGCTCCCCAGCGGGCACAGATACGCAGTATTTT. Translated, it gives CASSSPAGTDTQYF.

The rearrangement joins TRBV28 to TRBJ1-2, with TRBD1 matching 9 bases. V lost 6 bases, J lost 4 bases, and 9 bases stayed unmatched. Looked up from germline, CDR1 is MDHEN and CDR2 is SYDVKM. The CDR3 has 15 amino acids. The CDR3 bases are TGTGCCAGCAGAAACAGGGGGCTAGGGGGCTATGGCTACACCTTC. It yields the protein CASRNRGLGGYGYTF.

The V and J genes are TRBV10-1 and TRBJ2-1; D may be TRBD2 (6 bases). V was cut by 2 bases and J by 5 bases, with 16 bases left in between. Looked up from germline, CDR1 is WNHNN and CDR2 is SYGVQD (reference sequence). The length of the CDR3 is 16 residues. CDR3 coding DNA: TGCGCCAGCAGTGAGGTCGCTAGCGTACTAAACAATGAGCAGTTCTTC. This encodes CASSEVASVLNNEQFF.

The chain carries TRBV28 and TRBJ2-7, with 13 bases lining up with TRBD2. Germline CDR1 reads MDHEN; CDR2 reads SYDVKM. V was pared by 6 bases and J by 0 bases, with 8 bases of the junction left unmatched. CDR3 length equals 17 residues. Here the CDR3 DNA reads TGTGCCAGCAGCCGGAAGGGACTAGCGGGACCCTCCTACGAGCAGTACTTC. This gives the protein CASSRKGLAGPSYEQYF.